This T cell receptor beta chain was identified during a study of blood T cell repertoires in COVID-19. The wider study: Sites in the United States, Italy and Spain provided acute and convalescent COVID-19 samples.

Cohort allocation depended upon clinical history that participants reported. It was within 2 weeks before study entry that exposed participants met a COVID-19 case. TCRdb keeps only in-frame clones here, not all; method: immunoSEQ multiplex PCR. The repertoire holds 350,000 to 450,000 clones, 91% seen once, with about 0.9% in the top ten. The trim removed 6 bases at V and 3 bases at J, leaving 2 bases unmatched. The CDR3 extends over 13 amino acids. The germline V gene has CDR1 SGHDN and CDR2 FVKESK. The source material was PBMCs or T cells enriched from blood (not recorded which). This sequence was found in a woman aged 40 to 50 who had been exposed to COVID-19. The rearrangement uses TRBV14 and TRBJ1-5, with TRBD1 matching over 7 bases. The CDR3 DNA reads TGTGCCAGCAGTACAGGGGTCAATCAGCCCCAGCATTTT. Amino acid sequence: CASSTGVNQPQHF.